The 26 T cell receptor beta chains below come from one sample, sequenced in a study of post-analysis software for immune sequencing data (dated by TCRdb to between 2015 and 2017). Study-level results and caveats: Roughly 5 TRBV segments, including TRBV5-6, TRBV5-1 and TRBV20-1, were significantly more frequent in patients than controls.

Library preparation was by PCR. Sequencing instrument: Illumina HiSeq 2500. To reduce PCR and sequencing biases, unique molecular identifiers were incorporated into the TCR beta cDNA libraries. TCRdb cleaned the public reads at Q25 with fastp, built clones with MiXCR and kept in-frame beta chains. Each CDR3 protein appears once, grouped with its most common genes and DNA. In all, the sample holds about 540,000 distinct CDR3 sequences, and around a third of those were seen once. Roughly 6% of the sample is held by the ten biggest clonotypes. No antigen has been assigned to these receptors. Specimen: blood. The origin of the receptors is a girl aged 2-17 years with multiple sclerosis.

The chain links TRBV29-1 to TRBJ2-3; weak D call: TRBD2 (5 bases). CDR3 length: 14 residues. The germline CDR1 and CDR2 sequences are SQVTM and ANQGSEA. Trimming stripped 7 bases from V and 0 bases from J, with 14 bases between. CDR3 bases: TGCAGCGCCCCCTCGGGGTATAGCACAGATACGCAGTATTTT. Amino acid sequence: CSAPSGYSTDTQYF.

The rearrangement joins TRBV25-1 to TRBJ1-2; a possible D gene is TRBD1 (5 bases). V gave up 7 bases and J gave up 3 bases, with 18 bases separating them. The CDR3 runs to 15 residues. Germline lookup yields CDR1 MGHDK and CDR2 SYGVNS. The CDR3 loop reads CASKRGDETDYGYTF. CDR3 DNA: TGTGCCAGCAAGAGAGGGGATGAAACAGACTATGGCTACACCTTC.

This clonotype was seen a handful of times. The V gene is TRBV11-2, the J gene TRBJ2-3; 7 nucleotides align to TRBD1. Germline CDR1 SGHAT, CDR2 FQNNGV. This CDR3 comprises 16 residues. V lost 6 bases, J lost 4 bases, and 13 bases stayed unmatched. The CDR3 bases are TGTGCCAGCAGGGTTAGCGTACAGGGGCCTTCAGATACGCAGTATTTT. Residues: CASRVSVQGPSDTQYF.

The J gene is TRBJ2-3, the V gene TRBV15; 8 nucleotides agree with TRBD1. With V trimmed by 5 bases and J by 4 bases, 14 bases remained unmatched. CDR1 is LNHNV and CDR2 is YYDKDF in the germline V gene (reference sequence). The CDR3 length is 17 residues. The CDR3 loop is CATSSSKQGGGSDTQYF. CDR3 coding DNA: TGTGCCACCAGCTCCTCAAAACAGGGGGGTGGGTCAGATACGCAGTATTTT. The variable domain in full, completed from reference TRBV15 and TRBJ2-3, reads DAMVIQNPRYQVTQFGKPVTLSCSQTLNHNVMYWYQQKSSQAPKLLFHYYDKDFNNEADTPDNFQSRRPNTSFCFLDIRSPGLGDTAMYLCATSSSKQGGGSDTQYFGPGTRLTVL.

This chain connects TRBV3-1 to TRBJ1-6, with D unclear. This CDR3 region has 16 residues. Germline CDR1 is LGHDT and CDR2 is YNNKEL (reference sequence). Trimming stripped 0 bases from V and 1 base from J, with 7 bases between. The CDR3 loop is CASSQERSSYNSPLHF. As DNA, the CDR3 is TGTGCCAGCAGCCAAGAAAGGTCGTCCTATAATTCACCCCTCCACTTT.

Details on this clonotype: One end of the junction is discordant with germline, which a read error may explain. The chain couples TRBV20-1 to TRBJ2-4; 10 nucleotides agree with TRBD1. This CDR3 is 11 amino acids long. The germline V gene has CDR1 DFQATT and CDR2 SNEGSKA (reference sequence). DNA of the CDR3: TGCAGTGCTTTCGTCGCGGACAGGGGGAACTTC. This codes for CSAFVADRGNF.

This clonotype was seen a few times. The chain employs TRBV11-2 and TRBJ2-5; tentative D call: TRBD1 (5 bases). The CDR3 totals 16 residues. The V gene's germline CDR1 is SGHAT and CDR2 FQNNGV. V was pared by 5 bases and J by 5 bases, with 21 bases between. The CDR3 reads CASSLRGAGPTETQYF. In DNA form, the CDR3 reads TGTGCCAGCAGCCTACGTGGCGCAGGGCCAACGGAGACCCAGTACTTC.

By proportion, this clonotype is medium-sized. The V gene is TRBV19, the J gene TRBJ2-5; perhaps D is TRBD1 or TRBD2 (5 bases each). From germline, CDR1 is LNHDA and CDR2 SQIVND (reference sequence). This CDR3 is built from 13 residues. V lost 4 bases and J 4 bases, leaving 10 bases between the germline ends. Written as DNA, the CDR3 is TGTGCCAGTAGTACCGAGGGGTTAGAGACCCAGTACTTC. Amino acid sequence: CASSTEGLETQYF.

The V call is TRBV3-1, the J call TRBJ2-4, with TRBD2 matching 13 bases. The CDR3 length is 19 residues. Germline lookup yields CDR1 LGHDT and CDR2 YNNKEL (reference sequence). V shed 2 bases, J shed 0 bases, and the junction held 7 bases outside the gene matches. In nucleotides, the CDR3 is TGTGCCAGCAGCCAAAGGTGGGGACTAGCGGGAAAAGCCAAAAACATTCAGTACTTC. It translates to CASSQRWGLAGKAKNIQYF.

This sequence joins TRBV3-1 and TRBJ2-5; no firm D call. CDR1 and CDR2 from the germline V gene are LGHDT and YNNKEL (reference sequence). V was clipped by 1 base and J by 4 bases, with 10 bases between them. The CDR3 has 14 residues. CDR3 region: CASSQVRQSETQYF. CDR3 sequence (DNA): TGTGCCAGCAGCCAAGTTCGGCAGTCAGAGACCCAGTACTTC.

The rearrangement joins TRBV5-1 to TRBJ2-5; D is ambiguous. Germline CDR1 SGHRS, CDR2 YFSETQ. Trimming stripped 2 bases from V and 3 bases from J, with 14 bases between. The CDR3 sequence is 15 residues long. CDR3 DNA sequence: TGCGCCAGCAGCTTACAAGGCAGAAGTAAAGAGACCCAGTACTTC. Protein sequence: CASSLQGRSKETQYF. The variable domain in full, completed from reference TRBV5-1 and TRBJ2-5, reads KAGVTQTPRYLIKTRGQQVTLSCSPISGHRSVSWYQQTPGQGLQFLFEYFSETQRNKGNFPGRFSGRQFSNSRSEMNVSTLELGDSALYLCASSLQGRSKETQYFGPGTRLLVL.

The chain is built from TRBV18 and TRBJ2-3, with 9 positions matching TRBD1. The V segment lost 4 bases and the J segment 3 bases; nucleotides outside the gene matches: 5. The CDR3 consists of 15 residues. Germline V gene sequence: CDR1 KGHSH, CDR2 LQKENI. The CDR3: CASSQSQGATDTQYF. The CDR3 DNA is TGTGCCAGCTCACAGTCACAGGGGGCTACAGATACGCAGTATTTT.

This clonotype was detected a few times. V is TRBV5-4 and J is TRBJ1-2; D remains unclear. Germline loops: CDR1 SGHNT, CDR2 YYREEE (reference sequence). The CDR3 runs to 16 residues. V was trimmed by 0 bases and J by 0 bases, leaving 12 bases between them. The DNA of the CDR3 is TGTGCCAGCAGCTTGGGTGATTCTTGGACTAACTATGGCTACACCTTC. Residues: CASSLGDSWTNYGYTF.

The rearrangement joins TRBV5-1 to TRBJ2-7; D gene unclear. V lost 0 bases and J 5 bases, leaving 9 bases between the germline ends. This CDR3 has 13 amino acids. Germline V gene sequence: CDR1 SGHRS, CDR2 YFSETQ. DNA for the CDR3: TGCGCCAGCAGCTTGGCCGGCTGGGACGAGCAGTACTTC. Translation gives CASSLAGWDEQYF.

The V call is TRBV21-1, the J call TRBJ2-6; the table's D call, TRBD1, was not checked against the DNA. TRBV21-1 is recorded as a pseudogene. This CDR3 contains 18 residues. CDR3 nucleotide sequence: TGTGCCAGCAACTTTGCGGGCAGGGGGCTGTATGGGGCCAACGTCCTGACTTTC. Its protein product is CASNFAGRGLYGANVLTF.

This chain joins TRBV9 and TRBJ2-3; TRBD2 matches at 9 bases. Germline assignment: CDR1 SGDLS and CDR2 YYNGEE. There are 16 residues in the CDR3. Trimming removed 1 base from V and 1 base from J; junction bases left unmatched: 4. The CDR3 spells CASSVRPSGGTDTQYF. The DNA for the CDR3 is TGTGCCAGCAGCGTAAGGCCTAGCGGGGGCACAGATACGCAGTATTTT.

This clonotype was recorded a few times. The rearrangement joins TRBV4-2 to TRBJ2-5; 10 positions agree with TRBD2. The CDR3 contains 17 residues. The germline gives CDR1 LGHNA, CDR2 YNFKEQ. The junction had 11 bases not matched to a gene; V was cut back by 2 bases and J by 5 bases. This chain's CDR3 is CASSQLPGLAVGETQYF. The CDR3 coding sequence is TGTGCCAGCAGCCAACTCCCTGGACTAGCGGTAGGGGAGACCCAGTACTTC.

The gene calls are TRBV10-3 and TRBJ2-3; 11 bases are shared with TRBD1. There are 16 residues in the CDR3. V dropped 6 bases and J dropped 6; count of bases not matched to a gene: 11. Germline V gives CDR1 ENHRY, CDR2 SYGVKD. CDR3 sequence (DNA): TGTGCCATCAGCGATACTGGGACAGGGGGGTCGGATACGCAGTATTTT. Protein product: CAISDTGTGGSDTQYF.

Concerning this clonotype itself: This sequence may be a read error, since a much larger clone differs from it by one base. This chain joins TRBV28 and TRBJ2-4, with D unresolved. The germline CDR1 and CDR2 sequences are MDHEN and SYDVKM. This CDR3 is 13 amino acids long. Trimming shortened V by 6 bases and J by 0 bases, and 6 bases separated the two germline ends. CDR3 region: CASSEIAKNIQYF. Here the CDR3 DNA reads TGTGCCAGCAGCGAAATAGCCAAAAACATTCAGTACTTC.

This clonotype was picked up a small number of times. V usage is TRBV2 and J usage is TRBJ2-3, with D possibly TRBD2 on 6 matching bases. CDR1 and CDR2 (germline): SNHLY, FYNNEI. V lost 3 bases and J lost 6, with 13 bases in between. The CDR3 length is 14 residues. CDR3 region: CASSEARGPDTQYF. The CDR3 coding sequence is TGTGCCAGCAGTGAGGCGCGGGGCCCGGATACGCAGTATTTT.

This clonotype has more than one count but fewer than ten. The rearrangement links TRBV5-1 to TRBJ1-2; a weak D match, TRBD1 (6 bases). This CDR3 is 13 amino acids long. The germline gives CDR1 SGHRS, CDR2 YFSETQ. With 4 bases removed from V and 4 bases from J, the gap between germline ends came to 11 bases. The CDR3, as DNA: TGCGCCAGCAGCCCTCGGGACATCTATGGCTACACCTTC. Encoded protein: CASSPRDIYGYTF.

The chain is built from TRBV20-1 and TRBJ2-5, with 10 bases matching TRBD2. Germline assignment: CDR1 DFQATT and CDR2 SNEGSKA (reference sequence). The CDR3 extends over 14 amino acids. V gave up 4 bases and J gave up 4 bases; unmatched junction bases: 6. This CDR3 is CSATTSGPAETQYF. CDR3 DNA: TGCAGTGCTACGACTAGCGGGCCAGCAGAGACCCAGTACTTC.

This clonotype was counted between two and nine times. V usage is TRBV5-1 and J usage is TRBJ2-3; possible D gene TRBD2, 6 bases. Trimming removed 4 bases from V and 4 bases from J, with 13 bases in between. This CDR3 comprises 14 residues. CDR1 SGHRS and CDR2 YFSETQ come from the germline V gene. CDR3 residues: CASSPEGGPDTQYF. The CDR3 DNA is TGCGCCAGCAGCCCGGAGGGTGGCCCAGATACGCAGTATTTT.

This clonotype was seen only a few times. The chain carries TRBV5-1 and TRBJ2-3, with D possibly being TRBD1 or TRBD2 (6 bases each). Germline lookup yields CDR1 SGHRS and CDR2 YFSETQ. The CDR3 covers 17 residues. The germline V and J ends were trimmed by 0 bases and 0 bases, with 14 bases remaining between them. The CDR3 DNA reads TGCGCCAGCAGCTTGGACGGGGGCCGGCTTAGCACAGATACGCAGTATTTT. Encoded protein: CASSLDGGRLSTDTQYF.

The chain carries TRBV6-5 and TRBJ1-5, with D maybe TRBD1 (5 bases). V was pared by 0 bases and J by 5 bases, with 8 bases between. The CDR3 sequence is 14 residues long. Germline lookup yields CDR1 MNHEY and CDR2 SVGAGI. The chain's CDR3 is CASSYSTRDQPQHF. In nucleotides, the CDR3 is TGTGCCAGCAGTTACTCGACCAGGGATCAGCCCCAGCATTTT.

The chain recombines TRBV12-5 with TRBJ2-7, with D possibly being TRBD2 (6 bases). The CDR3 runs to 15 residues. Germline-derived CDR1 and CDR2 are LGHNT and FRNRAP. V was pared by 1 base and J by 2 bases, with 12 bases between. In DNA, the CDR3 is TGTGCTAGTGGTTTGGGGAGGGGATCCCCCTACGAGCAGTACTTC. Protein: CASGLGRGSPYEQYF.